These 9 T cell receptor beta chains originate from one sample sequenced in a study of T cell responses to AZD1222 COVID-19 vaccine. Sequencing used immunoSEQ multiplex PCR; TCRdb keeps in-frame clones, though not all of them. Here the sample spans approximately 170,000 clones, 75% to 90% being singletons. The sequencing here drew on peripheral blood, taken on day 0 of AZD1222 vaccination. These receptors all stem from an adult in good health.

The chain is built from TRBV28 and TRBJ2-7; D may match TRBD1 or TRBD2 (5 bases each). Trimming pared 7 bases from V and 2 bases from J, leaving 18 bases between. Germline V lookup: CDR1 MDHEN, CDR2 SYDVKM. The CDR3 sequence is 15 residues long. The CDR3 DNA follows: TGTGCCAGCACCTCCGCCGGGACCCTCGCCTACGAGCAGTACTTC. Protein: CASTSAGTLAYEQYF.

V is TRBV5-6 and J is TRBJ1-2; TRBD1 matches at 8 bases. The CDR3 length is 15 residues. V shed 4 bases, J shed 4 bases, and the junction held 9 bases outside the gene matches. Looked up from germline, CDR1 is SGHDT and CDR2 is YYEEEE. The CDR3 nucleotides are TGTGCCAGCAGCCCGGACAGGGAATTCTTCTATGGCTACACCTTC. Amino acids: CASSPDREFFYGYTF.

The chain joins TRBV19 to TRBJ1-6; the D gene is possibly TRBD1 (6 bases). Trimming shortened V by 2 bases and J by 10 bases, and 12 bases separated the two germline ends. The germline gives CDR1 LNHDA, CDR2 SQIVND (reference sequence). The CDR3 is 14 residues long. CDR3 nucleotide sequence: TGTGCCAGTAGTATATTTAGGACAGAATCACCCCTCCACTTT. Its translation: CASSIFRTESPLHF.

The rearrangement joins TRBV3-1 (or the pseudogene TRBV3-2) to TRBJ2-3, with a possible D match to TRBD1 (6 bases). Germline CDR1 LGHDT, CDR2 YNNKEL (reference sequence). The CDR3 runs to 14 residues. Trimming removed 0 bases at V and 6 bases at J, with 10 bases between. DNA of the CDR3: TGTGCCAGCAGCCAAGAAATGAGGGGGGATACGCAGTATTTT. Translating it yields CASSQEMRGDTQYF.

The V call is TRBV30, the J call TRBJ2-1; possibly TRBD2 for D (7 bases). Trimming shortened V by 2 bases and J by 8 bases, and 13 bases separated the two germline ends. CDR3 length equals 13 residues. Germline CDR1 reads GTSNPN; CDR2 reads SVGIG (reference sequence). The CDR3 region has the DNA TGTGCCTGGAGTCCCCCGGGGGGCGATGAGCAGTTCTTC. Translation: CAWSPPGGDEQFF.

The chain couples TRBV6-2 or TRBV6-3 to TRBJ1-2, with a tentative D call TRBD1 (6 bases). The germline CDR1 and CDR2 sequences are MNHEY and SVGEGT. The CDR3 is made up of 21 amino acids. The V gene lost 0 bases and the J gene lost 0 bases, with 26 bases spanning the gap. CDR3 DNA sequence: TGTGCCAGCAGTTACTCTGCCGAGGCCTTCGGGGGGCAAGGATCTAACTATGGCTACACCTTC. Translated, it gives CASSYSAEAFGGQGSNYGYTF.

V is TRBV7-3 and J is TRBJ1-2; possibly TRBD1 for D (5 bases). The CDR3 consists of 16 residues. V was shortened by 5 bases and J by 5 bases, with 21 bases between the two germline ends. The germline CDR1 and CDR2 sequences are SGHTA and FQGTGA. The CDR3: CASSPGKGRGGYGYTF. The CDR3, as DNA: TGTGCCAGCAGCCCCGGGAAGGGACGGGGAGGGTATGGCTACACCTTC.

The chain carries TRBV5-5 and TRBJ1-1, with no clear D. Germline values: CDR1 SGHKS, CDR2 YYEKEE (reference sequence). V lost 2 bases to trimming and J lost 1 base, with 9 bases between them. This CDR3 contains 14 residues. The CDR3 DNA follows: TGTGCCAGCAGCTTTTGGGAGGGGAACACTGAAGCTTTCTTT. Residues: CASSFWEGNTEAFF.

The CDR3 sequence is CASSPRQGDGYTF. As DNA, the CDR3 is TGTGCCAGCAGCCCCCGACAAGGGGATGGCTACACCTTC. This chain joins TRBV11-2 and TRBJ1-2; TRBD1 might be the D (5 bases). Germline CDR1 reads SGHAT; CDR2 reads FQNNGV. CDR3 length equals 13 residues. V lost 5 bases, J lost 6 bases, and 13 bases lay in between.